This TCR beta chain was sequenced during a study of early T cells in non-severe SARS-CoV-2 infection. Study summary: Bulk RNA taken from unsorted whole blood was sequenced, leaving chains unpaired. Study conclusions and caveats: VDJdb-based annotation leaned toward anti-spike CD8 responses and missed private and CD4 specificities.

As concerns this clonotype: Its cognate antigen is unknown.

The V gene's germline CDR1 is SEHNR and CDR2 FQNEAQ (reference sequence). This CDR3 contains 16 residues. V lost 5 bases to trimming and J lost 5 bases, with 21 bases between them. Attachment of unique molecular identifiers was made to individual cDNA molecules. TCRdb fed the 5' RACE reads into MiXCR, producing one record per CDR3 protein. The repertoire holds fewer than 100,000 distinct CDR3 sequences, with approximately 12% as singletons. The sequence was obtained from an adult who was a healthcare worker with PCR-confirmed SARS-CoV-2 infection or an uninfected control (not recorded which). The sequencing sample was made of whole blood. This rearrangement joins TRBV7-9 to TRBJ2-5; D not certain. The chain's CDR3 is CASSPRIGPIIETQYF. CDR3 DNA sequence: TGTGCCAGCAGCCCGCGAATCGGCCCGATAATCGAGACCCAGTACTTC.